Presented here are 28 T cell receptor beta chains from one specimen sequenced in a study of T-cell reconstitution after alpha-beta-depleted transplantation in children. Unique molecular identifiers were used to barcode this TCRbeta library. TCRdb called the PCR reads again in MiXCR, with one record for every CDR3 protein. The sample shows around 450,000 distinct CDR3 sequences, roughly 16% of them seen only once. The sample was PBMCs, mostly from graft donor cells, taken 360 days after TCRalphabeta/CD19-depleted stem cell transplant. The origin of the receptors is a boy under two years old who had a stem cell transplant for Wiskott-Aldrich syndrome, so the T cells may come from the graft donor.

Only a few counts were recorded for this clonotype. The rearrangement joins TRBV12-3 or TRBV12-4 to TRBJ1-2; 9 positions agree with TRBD1. The CDR3 has 13 residues. V shed 5 bases and J 7 bases; nucleotides not matched to a gene: 5. The CDR3 nucleotides read TGTGCCAGCAGTGACAGGGGGATCGGTGGCTACACCTTC. Its translation: CASSDRGIGGYTF.

The V gene is TRBV14, the J gene TRBJ2-1, with D maybe TRBD1 (5 bases). Trimming pared 1 base from V and 9 bases from J, leaving 16 bases between. Germline V gene data show CDR1 as SGHDN and CDR2 as FVKESK. CDR3 length: 15 residues. CDR3 coding DNA: TGTGCCAGCAGCCAAGTTGGGCAGGGTAAAGTTGAGCAGTTCTTC. This codes for CASSQVGQGKVEQFF.

CDR3 protein: CASSPRGVAAYEQYF. The CDR3 DNA reads TGTGCCAGCAGTCCCCGGGGAGTAGCGGCCTACGAGCAGTACTTC. The rearrangement uses TRBV12-3 or TRBV12-4 and TRBJ2-7; tentative D call: TRBD2 (6 bases). The CDR3 has 15 amino acids. The ends were cut back, 5 bases at V and 2 bases at J, with 16 bases in the middle.

This clonotype has at least ten counts. Its ends do not fully match the called genes, so a read error is possible. The V gene is TRBV5-1, the J gene TRBJ2-7, with D possibly TRBD2 on 5 matching bases. The CDR3 totals 13 residues. Germline values: CDR1 SGHRS, CDR2 YFSETQ. The CDR3 DNA reads TGTGCCAGCAGCCTCCGGACTTCCTACGAGCAGTACTTC. It yields the protein CASSLRTSYEQYF.

V and J are TRBV12-3 or TRBV12-4 and TRBJ1-2, with D possibly matching TRBD1 (5 bases). The CDR3 runs to 13 residues. V lost 3 bases and J 3 bases, leaving 8 bases between the germline ends. CDR3 DNA: TGTGCCAGCAGTTTTGCCAGGGACTATGGCTACACCTTC. Its protein product is CASSFARDYGYTF.

This clonotype was observed a few times. The chain is built from TRBV4-1 and TRBJ2-5; TRBD2 aligns across 8 bases. J was trimmed by 5 bases and V by 1 base; bases with no gene match: 6. The CDR3 sequence is 15 residues long. Germline assignment: CDR1 MGHRA and CDR2 YSYEKL. Written as DNA, the CDR3 is TGCGCCAGCAGCCAAGTCTGGCGGGGGGAGGAGACCCAGTACTTC. This encodes CASSQVWRGEETQYF.

The V call is TRBV27, the J call TRBJ2-7; 8 positions agree with TRBD1. The CDR3 totals 12 residues. Trimming removed 7 bases from V and 5 bases from J; junction bases left unmatched: 4. CDR1 is MNHEY and CDR2 is SMNVEV in the germline V gene (reference sequence). The CDR3 nucleotides read TGTGCCAGCACGGACAGGGCTCACGAGCAGTACTTC. It encodes CASTDRAHEQYF.

This clonotype was picked up a small number of times. V usage is TRBV5-6 and J usage is TRBJ2-5, with D perhaps given as TRBD1 or TRBD2 (5 bases each). In germline, CDR1 is SGHDT, CDR2 YYEEEE. V lost 1 base to trimming and J lost 5 bases, with 12 bases between them. The CDR3 is made up of 14 amino acids. The CDR3 reads CASSLKAWGETQYF. The CDR3 DNA is TGTGCCAGCAGCTTGAAGGCGTGGGGGGAGACCCAGTACTTC. Full variable domain (missing parts from reference TRBV5-6 and TRBJ2-5): DAGVTQSPTHLIKTRGQQVTLRCSPKSGHDTVSWYQQALGQGPQFIFQYYEEEERQRGNFPDRFSGHQFPNYSSELNVNALLLGDSALYLCASSLKAWGETQYFGPGTRLLVL.

This clonotype was seen a handful of times. The chain recombines TRBV6-4 with TRBJ2-1; 11 bases are shared with TRBD2. CDR3 length: 14 residues. The V gene's germline CDR1 is MRHNA and CDR2 SNTAGT. The V segment lost 6 bases and the J segment 7 bases; nucleotides outside the gene matches: 5. The DNA of the CDR3 is TGTGCCAGCAGACCGGGACTAGCGGCTAATGAGCAGTTCTTC. Protein product: CASRPGLAANEQFF.

This clonotype has a handful of counts. No conserved phenylalanine or tryptophan ends this CDR3, so it is likely a read error. No DNA is shown, since the ends of the CDR3 on it are uncertain; the CDR3 is the one TCRdb lists. The chain employs TRBV7-8 and TRBJ2-1; TRBD2, as called in the table, went unchecked against the DNA. In germline, CDR1 is SGHVS, CDR2 FQNEAQ. The CDR3 numbers 12 amino acids, ends counted. The CDR3: CASSEKWGDYHL.

J is TRBJ2-5 and V is TRBV5-1, with 10 bases identical to TRBD1. This CDR3 comprises 15 residues. CDR1 and CDR2 (germline): SGHRS, YFSETQ. The junction had 11 bases not matched to a gene; V was cut back by 7 bases and J by 5 bases. CDR3 bases: TGCGCCAGCCGACTCTTACCGGGACAGGGGGAGACCCAGTACTTC. Its protein product is CASRLLPGQGETQYF.

This clonotype was seen more than once but under ten times. The rearrangement joins TRBV7-2 to TRBJ2-4, with D possibly TRBD2 on 7 matching bases. This CDR3 contains 17 residues. Germline V gene sequence: CDR1 SGHTA, CDR2 FQGNSA. The V gene lost 5 bases and the J gene lost 1 base, with 18 bases spanning the gap. This CDR3 reads CASSPKGGRVAKNIQYF. Here the CDR3 DNA reads TGTGCCAGCAGCCCAAAGGGGGGGCGGGTGGCCAAAAACATTCAGTACTTC.

In its sample, this clonotype was seen a few times. V gene TRBV20-1 combines with J gene TRBJ2-1; 10 nucleotides agree with TRBD2. CDR1 is DFQATT and CDR2 is SNEGSKA in the germline V gene (reference sequence). This CDR3 comprises 22 residues. With 0 bases clipped from V and 3 bases from J, the junction kept 23 bases outside the gene matches. The CDR3 spells CSAREPAVIFRSGGPLYNEQFF. The CDR3 nucleotides are TGCAGTGCTAGAGAGCCAGCGGTGATTTTTCGTAGCGGGGGGCCTCTCTACAATGAGCAGTTCTTC.

In its sample, this clonotype was seen a few times. The chain joins TRBV14 to TRBJ1-2; D is unclear. The germline V gene has CDR1 SGHDN and CDR2 FVKESK. This CDR3 contains 13 residues. Between the trimmed V and J ends, which lost 1 base and 4 bases, there was a span of 7 bases. CDR3 DNA sequence: TGTGCCAGCAGCCAAGTGGCAGTCTATGGCTACACCTTC. This translates into CASSQVAVYGYTF.

This clonotype was found many times. V gene TRBV13 combines with J gene TRBJ2-1, with TRBD2 matching over 9 bases. This CDR3 contains 15 residues. V lost 2 bases to trimming and J lost 12 bases; unmatched junction nucleotides: 11. Germline V gene sequence: CDR1 PRHDT, CDR2 FYEKMQ (reference sequence). The CDR3 reads CASSLKLAGIDAQFF. DNA of the CDR3: TGTGCCAGCAGCTTAAAACTAGCGGGTATCGATGCGCAGTTCTTC.

The chain employs TRBV5-4 and TRBJ2-5, with 8 bases matching TRBD2. Germline loops: CDR1 SGHNT, CDR2 YYREEE (reference sequence). The CDR3 runs to 19 residues. Trimming took 0 bases from V and 5 from J; bases not matched to a gene: 18. In nucleotides, the CDR3 is TGTGCCAGCAGCTTGGTTCGGCTAGCGGGTCTGACCCAGCGGGAGACCCAGTACTTC. Encoded protein: CASSLVRLAGLTQRETQYF.

V usage is TRBV6-2 or TRBV6-3 and J usage is TRBJ2-1, with 13 bases identical to TRBD2. The germline CDR1 and CDR2 sequences are MNHEY and SVGEGT. J lost 8 bases, V lost 10 bases, and 8 bases had no gene match. The CDR3 extends over 14 amino acids. The CDR3 DNA is TGTGCCACCGTGACTAGCGGGAGGTCATATGAGCAGTTCTTC. Its translation: CATVTSGRSYEQFF.

This clonotype was observed a handful of times. Written as DNA, the CDR3 is TGTGCCAGCAGTTTCCCCAGTGGGGTATACGAGCAGTACTTC. Translation: CASSFPSGVYEQYF. The chain carries TRBV28 and TRBJ2-7; D is unresolved. The germline V gene encodes CDR1 MDHEN and CDR2 SYDVKM. The CDR3 is 14 residues long. Trimming removed 3 bases from V and 4 bases from J, with 13 bases in between.

The table lists this clonotype with a few counts. The chain couples TRBV7-9 to TRBJ2-7, with 9 bases matching TRBD1. CDR3 size: 16 residues. Per the germline V gene, CDR1 is SEHNR and CDR2 is FQNEAQ (reference sequence). The V gene end was trimmed by 1 base and the J gene end by 1 base; junction bases not matched to a gene: 5. The CDR3 spells CASSLGTGVSSYEQYF. The CDR3 DNA sequence: TGTGCCAGCAGCTTAGGGACAGGGGTCTCGTCCTACGAGCAGTACTTC. Variable domain in full (rest from reference TRBV7-9 and TRBJ2-7): DTGVSQNPRHKITKRGQNVTFRCDPISEHNRLYWYRQTLGQGPEFLTYFQNEAQLEKSRLLSDRFSAERPKGSFSTLEIQRTEQGDSAMYLCASSLGTGVSSYEQYFGPGTRLTVT.

In its sample, this clonotype was seen a few times. The rearrangement links TRBV5-1 to TRBJ2-2; TRBD1 aligns across 8 bases. The CDR3 contains 15 residues. The V gene's germline CDR1 is SGHRS and CDR2 YFSETQ. The ends lost 4 bases at V and 4 bases at J; junction bases unmatched: 6. CDR3 sequence (DNA): TGCGCCAGCAGCAGGACAGGGACCCCCACCGGGGAGCTGTTTTTT. The encoded protein is CASSRTGTPTGELFF. Complete variable domain (other parts from reference TRBV5-1 and TRBJ2-2): KAGVTQTPRYLIKTRGQQVTLSCSPISGHRSVSWYQQTPGQGLQFLFEYFSETQRNKGNFPGRFSGRQFSNSRSEMNVSTLELGDSALYLCASSRTGTPTGELFFGEGSRLTVL.

This clonotype was detected only a few times. Relative to the germline gene, one junction end is altered; a read error may explain this. The rearrangement links TRBV12-3 or TRBV12-4 to TRBJ1-1, with D possibly being TRBD1 (5 bases). The CDR3 runs to 12 residues. The CDR3 nucleotides read TGTGCCAGCACTCATACGGGGGTGAAGCTTGGCTTT. Encoded protein: CASTHTGVKLGF.

Many counts were recorded for this clonotype. V gene TRBV29-1 combines with J gene TRBJ2-4; D is undetermined. The CDR3 covers 12 residues. The germline V and J ends were trimmed by 6 bases and 4 bases, with 10 bases remaining between them. The germline V gene has CDR1 SQVTM and CDR2 ANQGSEA. The CDR3 nucleotides are TGCAGCGTACGGGTGTCAAAAAACATTCAGTACTTC. Its protein is CSVRVSKNIQYF.

In DNA, the CDR3 is TGTGCCAGCAGTTTAACTGCAGGTGAAGCTTTCTTT. Translating gives CASSLTAGEAFF. The chain has TRBV12-3 or TRBV12-4 and TRBJ1-1, with no clear D. Trimming removed 2 bases at V and 7 bases at J, with 8 bases between. The CDR3 length is 12 residues.

The chain combines TRBV12-3 or TRBV12-4 with TRBJ2-5; tentative D call: TRBD1 (7 bases). V lost 2 bases and J lost 5, with 18 bases in between. This CDR3 region has 16 residues. The CDR3 loop reads CASSLHLGQGGETQYF. The CDR3 DNA is TGTGCCAGCAGTTTACACCTGGGGCAGGGGGGCGAGACCCAGTACTTC.

This clonotype was counted a few times. This rearrangement joins TRBV12-3 or TRBV12-4 to TRBJ2-1; the D gene could be TRBD1 or TRBD2 (5 bases each). With 3 bases removed from V and 5 bases from J, the gap between germline ends came to 11 bases. The CDR3 has 14 residues. CDR3 region: CASSLGTLNNEQFF. CDR3 sequence (DNA): TGTGCCAGCAGTTTGGGGACCCTAAACAATGAGCAGTTCTTC.

This clonotype was observed a handful of times. The V and J genes are TRBV7-9 and TRBJ1-2; no clear D. V was cut by 4 bases and J by 4 bases, with 10 bases left in between. The CDR3 sequence is 13 residues long. Germline V gives CDR1 SEHNR, CDR2 FQNEAQ (reference sequence). The CDR3 spells CASSYDPVYGYTF. For the CDR3, the DNA is TGTGCCAGCAGCTACGACCCCGTCTATGGCTACACCTTC.

This clonotype turned up a few times. V gene TRBV6-1 combines with J gene TRBJ2-1; 10 nucleotides agree with TRBD1. This CDR3 has 16 amino acids. The junction had 7 bases not matched to a gene; V was cut back by 4 bases and J by 4 bases. The germline V gene encodes CDR1 MNHNS and CDR2 SASEGT. In DNA form, the CDR3 reads TGTGCCAGCAGTGGGGGACAGGGGATTTTTTACAATGAGCAGTTCTTC. Its protein product is CASSGGQGIFYNEQFF.

In the case of this clonotype: A junction end diverges from the germline sequence, so it may reflect a read error. The DNA for the CDR3 is TGTGCCAGCAGCTTAGCGGAGGGACTTTTTCGGATCTTC. Amino acid sequence: CASSLAEGLFRIF. This rearrangement joins TRBV7-2 to TRBJ2-1, with TRBD2 as a possible D gene (6 bases). Germline V gives CDR1 SGHTA, CDR2 FQGNSA. CDR3 size: 13 residues.